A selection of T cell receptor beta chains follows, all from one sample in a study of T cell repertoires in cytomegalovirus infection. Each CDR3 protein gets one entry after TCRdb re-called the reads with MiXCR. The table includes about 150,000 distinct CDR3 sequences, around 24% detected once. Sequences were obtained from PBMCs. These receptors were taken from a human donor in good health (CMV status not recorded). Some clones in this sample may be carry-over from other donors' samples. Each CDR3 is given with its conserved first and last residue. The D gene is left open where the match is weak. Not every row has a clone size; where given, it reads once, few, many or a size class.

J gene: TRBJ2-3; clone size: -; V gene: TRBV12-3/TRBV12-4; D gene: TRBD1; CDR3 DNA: TGTGCCAGCAGTAGACAGGGGTCTTACACAGATACGCAGTATTTT; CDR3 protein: CASSRQGSYTDTQYF
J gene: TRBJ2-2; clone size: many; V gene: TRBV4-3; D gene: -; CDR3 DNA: TGCGCCAGCAGCCCAGGGTATATGGAGCAGACCGGGGAGCTGTTTTTT; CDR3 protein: CASSPGYMEQTGELFF
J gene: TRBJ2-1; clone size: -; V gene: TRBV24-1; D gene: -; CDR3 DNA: TGTGCCACCAGCGAACCCCAGCGTGAGCAGTTCTTC; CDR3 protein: CATSEPQREQFF
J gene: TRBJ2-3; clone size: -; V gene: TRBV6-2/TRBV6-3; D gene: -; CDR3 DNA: TGTGCCAGCGAGGAGCCGTCGGGTGGCTATACGCAGTATTTT; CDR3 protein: CASEEPSGGYTQYF
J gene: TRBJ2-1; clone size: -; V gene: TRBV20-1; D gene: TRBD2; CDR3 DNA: TGCAGTGCTAGAGATGGGACTAGCGGGGTTAAAGAGCAGTTCTTC; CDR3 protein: CSARDGTSGVKEQFF
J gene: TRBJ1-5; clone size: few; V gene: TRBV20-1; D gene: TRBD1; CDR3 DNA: TGCAGTGTCCAGGACAGGGTTGGGGATCAGCCCCAGCATTTT; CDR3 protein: CSVQDRVGDQPQHF
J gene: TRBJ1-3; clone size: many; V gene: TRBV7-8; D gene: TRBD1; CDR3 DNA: TGTGCCAGCAGCCTCAGGGGGGGACAGGGCTCTGGAAACACCATATATTTT; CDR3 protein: CASSLRGGQGSGNTIYF
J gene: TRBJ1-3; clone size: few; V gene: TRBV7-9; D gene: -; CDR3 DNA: TGTGCCAGCAGCAAGGACATTATAGGCTCTGGAAACACCATATATTTT; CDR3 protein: CASSKDIIGSGNTIYF
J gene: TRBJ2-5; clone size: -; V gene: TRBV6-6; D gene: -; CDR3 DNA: TGTGCCAGCAGTTCCCCTGGACGGGAGACCCAGTACTTC; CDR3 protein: CASSSPGRETQYF
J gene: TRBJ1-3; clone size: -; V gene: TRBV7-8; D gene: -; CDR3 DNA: TGTGCCAGCAGCGCGACCTCCAGGGGCAACGGAAACACCATATATTTT; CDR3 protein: CASSATSRGNGNTIYF
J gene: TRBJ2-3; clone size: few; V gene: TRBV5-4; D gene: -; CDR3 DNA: TGTGCCAGCAGCCGAAAGACAGGCACAGATACGCAGTATTTT; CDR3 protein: CASSRKTGTDTQYF
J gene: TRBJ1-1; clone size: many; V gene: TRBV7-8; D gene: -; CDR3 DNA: TGTGCCAGCAGCTCCCAACCGGGACACGACACTGAAGCTTTCTTT; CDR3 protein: CASSSQPGHDTEAFF
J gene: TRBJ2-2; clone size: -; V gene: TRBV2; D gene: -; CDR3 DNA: TGTGCCAGCAGTAAAACCCAAGATACCGGGGAGCTGTTTTTT; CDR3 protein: CASSKTQDTGELFF
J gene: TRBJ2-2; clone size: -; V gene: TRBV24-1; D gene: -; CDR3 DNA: TGTGCCACCAGTGATGCCCGGCAGCGCACCGGGGAGCTGTTTTTT; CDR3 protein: CATSDARQRTGELFF
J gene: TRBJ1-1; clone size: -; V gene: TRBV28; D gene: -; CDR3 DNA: TGTGCCAGCGCCGAGGACGGTAACACTGAAGCTTTCTTT; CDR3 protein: CASAEDGNTEAFF
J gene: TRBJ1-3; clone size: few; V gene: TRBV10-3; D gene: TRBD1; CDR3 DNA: TGTGCCATCAGTGGGACAGGGATGCCAAACACCATATATTTT; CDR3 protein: CAISGTGMPNTIYF
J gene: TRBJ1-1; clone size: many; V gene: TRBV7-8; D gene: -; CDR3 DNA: TGTGCCAGCAGCTTAGAGAACAACCCCTACACTGAAGCTTTCTTT; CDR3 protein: CASSLENNPYTEAFF
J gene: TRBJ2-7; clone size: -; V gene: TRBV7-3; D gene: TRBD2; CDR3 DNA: TGTGCCAGCAGCCTTCTCGCGGGGGGCGTCTACGAGCAGTACTTC; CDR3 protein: CASSLLAGGVYEQYF
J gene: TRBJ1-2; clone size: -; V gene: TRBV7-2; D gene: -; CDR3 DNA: TGTGCCAGCAGCTTATCCAGGGTGCACGGCTATGGCTACACCTTC; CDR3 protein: CASSLSRVHGYGYTF
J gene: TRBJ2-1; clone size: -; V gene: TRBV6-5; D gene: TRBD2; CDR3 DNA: TGTGCCAGCAGATTTACCGGGACTAGCGGCTCCTACAATGAGCAGTTCTTC; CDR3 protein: CASRFTGTSGSYNEQFF
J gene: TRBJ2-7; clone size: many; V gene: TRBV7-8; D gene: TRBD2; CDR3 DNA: TGTGCCAGCAGCTTAGACAGCGGGGGGAGCTCCTACGAGCAGTACTTC; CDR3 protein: CASSLDSGGSSYEQYF
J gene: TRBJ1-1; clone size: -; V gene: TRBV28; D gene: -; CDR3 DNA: TGTGCCAGCAGTATAATGGGTCTAGGGACTGAAGCTTTCTTT; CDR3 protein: CASSIMGLGTEAFF
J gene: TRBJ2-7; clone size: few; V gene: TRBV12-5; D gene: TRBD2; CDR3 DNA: TGTGCTAGTGGACCCGGCCGGGCTAGCGGGAGAACGCAGTACTTC; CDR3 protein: CASGPGRASGRTQYF
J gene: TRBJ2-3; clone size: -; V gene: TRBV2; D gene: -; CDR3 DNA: TGTGCCAGCAATCCCCGGGGTCCTTCAGATACGCAGTATTTT; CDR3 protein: CASNPRGPSDTQYF
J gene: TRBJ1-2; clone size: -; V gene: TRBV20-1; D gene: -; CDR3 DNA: TGCAGTGCCCAACCCAACCGGGGCGACGTTGGGGGCTACACCTTC; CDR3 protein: CSAQPNRGDVGGYTF
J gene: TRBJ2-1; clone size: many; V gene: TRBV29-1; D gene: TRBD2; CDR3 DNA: TGCAGCGGCCGGGACTACAATAACAATGAGCAGTTCTTC; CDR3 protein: CSGRDYNNNEQFF
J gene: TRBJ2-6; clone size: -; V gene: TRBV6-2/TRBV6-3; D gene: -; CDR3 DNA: TGTGCCAGCATTCTTAGGAGGGACTTCGTCTCTGGGGCCAACGTCCTGACTTTC; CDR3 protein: CASILRRDFVSGANVLTF
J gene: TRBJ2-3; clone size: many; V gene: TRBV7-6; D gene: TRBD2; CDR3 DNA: TGTGCCAGCAGCTCCTTAGCGGGGGGTCCCCCCACCACAGATACGCAGTATTTT; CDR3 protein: CASSSLAGGPPTTDTQYF
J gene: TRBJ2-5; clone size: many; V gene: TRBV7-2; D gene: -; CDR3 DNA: TGTGCCAGCAGCTTTGGGAAAGAGACCCAGTACTTC; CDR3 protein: CASSFGKETQYF
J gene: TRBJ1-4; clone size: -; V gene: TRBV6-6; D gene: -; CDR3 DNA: TGTGCCAGCAGTTACGGGGGGACTAATGAAAAACTGTTTTTT; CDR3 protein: CASSYGGTNEKLFF
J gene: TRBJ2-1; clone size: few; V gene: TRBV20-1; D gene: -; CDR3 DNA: TGCAGTGCTTCCCGTGGGGAGCAGTTCTTC; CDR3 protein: CSASRGEQFF
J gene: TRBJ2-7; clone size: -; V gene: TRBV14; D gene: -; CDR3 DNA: TGTGCCAGCAGCCAAACCGCCCGAACAGGAACCTACGAGCAGTACTTC; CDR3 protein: CASSQTARTGTYEQYF
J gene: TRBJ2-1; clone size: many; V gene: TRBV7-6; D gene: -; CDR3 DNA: TGTGCCAGCAGCCTCGGACCGGCTATTTATGAGCAGTTCTTC; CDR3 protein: CASSLGPAIYEQFF
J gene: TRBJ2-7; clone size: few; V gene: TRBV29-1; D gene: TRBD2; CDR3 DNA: TGCAGCGTTATTGGACTAGCGGGAGTAAACGAGCAGTACTTC; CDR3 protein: CSVIGLAGVNEQYF
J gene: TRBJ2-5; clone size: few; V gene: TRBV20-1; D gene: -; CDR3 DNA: TGCAGTGCTAGGATACAGGGTACCCCTTTGGGGACCCAGTACTTC; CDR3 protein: CSARIQGTPLGTQYF
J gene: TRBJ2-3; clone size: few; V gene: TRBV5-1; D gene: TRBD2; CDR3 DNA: TGCGCCAGCAGCTTGGTGGCTACACTAGCGGGATCCGGTACGCAGTATTTT; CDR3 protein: CASSLVATLAGSGTQYF
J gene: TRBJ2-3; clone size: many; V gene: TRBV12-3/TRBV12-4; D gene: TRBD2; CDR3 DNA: TGTGCCAGCAGTTCCGTAGCGGGGACCCGCGGGGATACGCAGTATTTT; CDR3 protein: CASSSVAGTRGDTQYF
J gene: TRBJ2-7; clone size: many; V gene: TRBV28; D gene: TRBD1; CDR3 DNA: TGTGCCAGCACTAGACAGGGCCTTTCCTACGAGCAGTACTTC; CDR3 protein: CASTRQGLSYEQYF
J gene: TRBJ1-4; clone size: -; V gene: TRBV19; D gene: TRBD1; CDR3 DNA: TGTGCCAGTAGTCCCCAACAGGGGGGAAATGAAAAACTGTTTTTT; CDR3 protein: CASSPQQGGNEKLFF
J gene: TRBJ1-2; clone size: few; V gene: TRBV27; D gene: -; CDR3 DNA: TGTGCCAGCAGTTTAGGGACGGGACCCCACTATGGCTACACCTTC; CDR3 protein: CASSLGTGPHYGYTF
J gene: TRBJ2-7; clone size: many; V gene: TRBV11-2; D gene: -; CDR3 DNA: TGTGCCAGCAGCACCCGTATGACAGGAGTCGGCTACGAGCAGTACTTC; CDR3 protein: CASSTRMTGVGYEQYF